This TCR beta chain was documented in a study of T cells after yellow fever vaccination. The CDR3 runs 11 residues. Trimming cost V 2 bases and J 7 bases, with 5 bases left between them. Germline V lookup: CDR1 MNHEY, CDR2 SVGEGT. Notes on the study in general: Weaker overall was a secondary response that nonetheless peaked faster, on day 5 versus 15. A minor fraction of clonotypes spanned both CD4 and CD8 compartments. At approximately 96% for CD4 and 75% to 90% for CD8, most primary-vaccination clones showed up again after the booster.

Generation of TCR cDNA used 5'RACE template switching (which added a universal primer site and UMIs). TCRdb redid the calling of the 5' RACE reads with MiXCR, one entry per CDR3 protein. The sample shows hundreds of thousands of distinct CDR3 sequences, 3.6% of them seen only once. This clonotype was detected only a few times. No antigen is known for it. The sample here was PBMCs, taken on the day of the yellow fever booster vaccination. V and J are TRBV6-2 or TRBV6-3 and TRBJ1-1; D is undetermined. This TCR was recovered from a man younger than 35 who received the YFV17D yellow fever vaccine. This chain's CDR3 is CASSYGYEAFF. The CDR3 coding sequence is TGTGCCAGCAGTTACGGTTATGAAGCTTTCTTT.